These T cell receptor beta chains were read from a single sample in a study of CD8 T cells in Susac syndrome. Each CDR3 protein gets one entry after TCRdb re-called the immunoSEQ multiplex PCR reads with MiXCR. This sample has 130,000 or so distinct CDR3 sequences, with roughly 89% found just once. Specimen: CD8+ T cells from PBMCs. These receptors all come from a human donor with multiple sclerosis. The CDR3 runs from the conserved cysteine through the conserved F or W. The D gene is left open where the match is weak. Clone size is not always given. Where it is, it says once, few, many or a class for expanded clones.

D,V,size,J,DNA,CDR3
.,TRBV4-3,.,TRBJ1-1,TGCGCCAGCAGCCAAGATGGGGAACAAACGGAGGTTTTCTTT,CASSQDGEQTEVFF
TRBD1,TRBV6-2/TRBV6-3,.,TRBJ1-2,TGTGCCAGCAGCAAGACAGGGATGGAATATGGCTACACCTTC,CASSKTGMEYGYTF
TRBD2,TRBV13,once,TRBJ2-7,TGTGCCAGCAGCAACGGACTAGCGGACTTCGAGCAGTACTTC,CASSNGLADFEQYF
.,TRBV5-1,once,TRBJ2-2,TGCGCCAGCAGCTTGGAGATGACCGGGGAGCTGTTTTTT,CASSLEMTGELFF
.,TRBV29-1,once,TRBJ1-1,TGCAGCGTACGGAGGGAAAACACTGAAGCTTTCTTT,CSVRRENTEAFF
.,TRBV4-1,.,TRBJ1-5,TGCGCCAGCAGCCAAGAGCACTTCAATCAGCCCCAGCATTTT,CASSQEHFNQPQHF
.,TRBV15,.,TRBJ2-1,TGTGCCACCAGCAGAAGCGGGACACGGGCCCTATTCAATGAGCAGTTCTTC,CATSRSGTRALFNEQFF
.,TRBV11-2,.,TRBJ2-7,TGTGCCAGCAGCTACGACTATTACGAGCAGTACTTC,CASSYDYYEQYF
.,TRBV19,.,TRBJ1-2,TGTGCCAGCCAAGTGAGCGGAAGAGTTTATGGCTACACCTTC,CASQVSGRVYGYTF
.,TRBV3-1,.,TRBJ2-1,TGTGCCAGCAGCCAAGTCGAGCGCTACAATGAGCAGTTCTTC,CASSQVERYNEQFF
.,TRBV21-1,.,TRBJ1-5,TGTGCCAGCCCCGACAGGGGGCAGGAACAGCCCCAGCATTTT,CASPDRGQEQPQHF
TRBD2,TRBV4-2,.,TRBJ2-1,TGTGCCAGCAGCCAACTTGGACTAGCGGGAGGCGCGGGGGAGGGGGAGCAGTTCTTC,CASSQLGLAGGAGEGEQFF
.,TRBV19,.,TRBJ2-1,TGTGCCAGTAGTATGGCAAACAATGAGCAGTTCTTC,CASSMANNEQFF
TRBD2,TRBV28,.,TRBJ2-7,TGTGCCAGCAGTTTGCCCCGGGACTACTACGAGCAGTACTTC,CASSLPRDYYEQYF
.,TRBV6-2/TRBV6-3,.,TRBJ1-1,TGTGCCAGCAGTTATGTCGGGCATATGGGCCGGCTGAACACTGAAGCTTTCTTT,CASSYVGHMGRLNTEAFF
.,TRBV3-1,.,TRBJ2-1,TGTGCCAGCAGCCAAGAAACGGCCCGAGTTACCTACAATGAGCAGTTCTTC,CASSQETARVTYNEQFF
.,TRBV4-1,.,TRBJ2-6,TGCGCCAGCAGTGACCCTGGGGCCAACGTCCTGACTTTC,CASSDPGANVLTF
.,TRBV19,.,TRBJ2-3,TGTGCCACCAACGAGCGAGAGGGAATGGATACGCAGTATTTT,CATNEREGMDTQYF
.,TRBV27,.,TRBJ1-2,TGTGCCAGCAGTCCAGGTTTGGGCCTAGGCCTGGAAGGCTACACCTTC,CASSPGLGLGLEGYTF
TRBD1,TRBV7-2,few,TRBJ1-5,TGTGCCAGCAGCCCGACAGGGGATCAGCCCCAGCATTTT,CASSPTGDQPQHF
TRBD2,TRBV30,.,TRBJ2-2,TGTGCCTTACTAGCGTTGTGGACCGGGGAGCTGTTTTTT,CALLALWTGELFF
.,TRBV16,.,TRBJ2-5,TGTGCCAGCAGCTATGATACAGGGCAAGAGACCCAGTACTTC,CASSYDTGQETQYF
.,TRBV30,.,TRBJ1-1,TGTGCCTTCTACGACCCTATAGCGAACACTGAAGCTTTCTTT,CAFYDPIANTEAFF
TRBD1,TRBV5-6,once,TRBJ1-5,TGTGCCAGCAGCTTGTTGGCAGGGGGCAATCAACCCCAGCATTTT,CASSLLAGGNQPQHF
TRBD2,TRBV28,.,TRBJ2-3,TGTGCCAGCAGTTTTGTAGCGGGAGGTGATGATACGCAGTATTTT,CASSFVAGGDDTQYF
TRBD1,TRBV12-5,.,TRBJ1-2,TGTGCTAGTGGCCCTTCATCTCCGGACAGGGCGGTCTATGGCTACACCTTC,CASGPSSPDRAVYGYTF
TRBD2,TRBV5-1,.,TRBJ2-1,TGCGCCAGCACCCCCGAGGCGGGAGGTATTGGGAATGAGCAGTTCTTC,CASTPEAGGIGNEQFF
.,TRBV6-2/TRBV6-3,.,TRBJ2-3,TGTGCCAGCAGTCCCCCCAGGAGTAGCACAGATACGCAGTATTTT,CASSPPRSSTDTQYF
TRBD1,TRBV30,.,TRBJ1-1,TGTGCCTGGGGACAGGGTTGGAACACTGAAGCTTTCTTT,CAWGQGWNTEAFF
.,TRBV2,.,TRBJ2-4,TGTGCCAGCAGTGGGTACCTAGCCAAAAACATTCAGTACTTC,CASSGYLAKNIQYF
.,TRBV5-4,.,TRBJ1-1,TGTGCCAGCAGCTTGGCCACAGGGACTTTCTTT,CASSLATGTFF
TRBD2,TRBV11-3,once,TRBJ2-1,TGTGCCAGCAGCCCTAGCGGGAGTGTGAATGAGCAGTTCTTC,CASSPSGSVNEQFF
.,TRBV13,.,TRBJ1-1,TGTGCCAGCAGCTTAGGATACCTAGGGACGAACACTGAAGCTTTCTTT,CASSLGYLGTNTEAFF
.,TRBV27,.,TRBJ2-7,TGTGCCAGCGGGACTGGGATGGGGGTCTACGAGCAGTACTTC,CASGTGMGVYEQYF
.,TRBV7-9,.,TRBJ2-1,TGTGCCAGCACCCTCTGGGTGGGACTTTCCTACAATGAGCAGTTCTTC,CASTLWVGLSYNEQFF
.,TRBV12-3/TRBV12-4,.,TRBJ2-6,TGTGCCAGCACCGAGGGGGCCAACGTCCTGACTTTC,CASTEGANVLTF
TRBD1,TRBV4-1,.,TRBJ1-1,TGCGCCAGCAGCCAATTAACACAGGGGGGTACTGAAGCTTTCTTT,CASSQLTQGGTEAFF
.,TRBV7-9,.,TRBJ2-5,TGTGCCAGCAGCTTAGATGGGTTTCAAGAGACCCAGTACTTC,CASSLDGFQETQYF
.,TRBV6-5,.,TRBJ1-2,TGTGCCAGCAGTTACTCAGGCAGAGCTAACTATGGCTACACCTTC,CASSYSGRANYGYTF
.,TRBV19,.,TRBJ2-5,TGTGCCAGTAGCCGTGGACCTTACGAAGAGACCCAGTACTTC,CASSRGPYEETQYF
TRBD2,TRBV15,.,TRBJ2-1,TGTGCCACCAGCAGGGGACTAGCGGCCGATGAGCAGTTCTTC,CATSRGLAADEQFF
.,TRBV29-1,.,TRBJ2-1,TGCAGCGTTGAAGCTTTGATTAGCTCCTACAATGAGCAGTTCTTC,CSVEALISSYNEQFF
.,TRBV30,.,TRBJ1-2,TGTGCCTGGGCGGGGGGGAACTATGGCTACACCTTC,CAWAGGNYGYTF